This T cell receptor (beta chain) emerged from a study of blood T cell repertoires in COVID-19. Background on the study: Both acute and convalescent COVID-19 samples were obtained from the United States, Italy and Spain.

The CDR3 length is 19 residues. V shed 7 bases and J 0 bases; nucleotides not matched to a gene: 11. Germline CDR1 reads SGHVS; CDR2 reads FQNEAQ. In this sample, this clone turned up once. Sequencing was performed with immunoSEQ multiplex PCR; in TCRdb, only in-frame clones are kept and a portion is missing. The repertoire holds over 120,000 clones, with about 89% as singletons. This receptor was identified in a man in his 60s with active or convalescent COVID-19. Sequenced material: peripheral blood. The V gene is TRBV7-8, the J gene TRBJ1-6; 11 bases fit TRBD1. The CDR3 DNA reads TGTGCCAGCACCTCGGGGACAGGGGGTCGGAGCTCCTATAATTCACCCCTCCACTTT. Its protein is CASTSGTGGRSSYNSPLHF.